This TCR beta chain was recovered during a study of T cells in Graves' hyperthyroidism and ophthalmopathy. Regarding the study as a whole: A 13 V-J signature model discriminated ophthalmopathy versus stable hyperthyroidism. The blood repertoire included most of the expanded thyroid clonotypes above 0.001. Median prediction lead before ophthalmopathy onset was 6.5 months with the model.

Fresh 10 ml peripheral blood yielded PBMCs. RNA transcripts served as the template for amplifying TCR beta CDR3 regions. When the TCR CDR3 underwent first-round RT-PCR, the HTBI primer set was used. In TCRdb, the multiplex PCR reads were re-called with MiXCR into one record per CDR3 protein. The sample has approximately 690,000 distinct CDR3 sequences; approximately 15% are singletons. Trimming took off 1 base at V and 8 bases at J, with 8 bases between the two ends. The CDR3 runs 12 residues. CDR1 is SGHTA and CDR2 is FQGNSA in the germline V gene. The table lists this clonotype with many counts. The target antigen is unknown.

The source is a woman between 45 and 60 years old with Graves' ophthalmopathy. J is TRBJ2-5 and V is TRBV7-2; D remains unclear. Input material: blood. This CDR3 is CASSLVGSTQYF. CDR3 in DNA: TGTGCCAGCAGCTTAGTAGGGTCCACCCAGTACTTC. Full variable domain (remainder filled in from reference TRBV7-2 and TRBJ2-5): GAGVSQSPSNKVTEKGKDVELRCDPISGHTALYWYRQSLGQGLEFLIYFQGNSAPDKSGLPSDRFSAERTGGSVSTLTIQRTQQEDSAVYLCASSLVGSTQYFGPGTRLLVL.